This T cell receptor beta chain was identified in a study of breast tumors, draining lymph nodes, adjacent tissues. TCRdb reprocessed the multiplex PCR reads via MiXCR and lists one record per CDR3 protein. Of approximately 180,000 distinct CDR3 sequences listed, about 30% are singletons. Ten or more counts support this clonotype. Its antigen is unknown. Axillary draining lymph nodes of breast cancer patients supplied the node samples. Points from the study as a whole: Data fit most tumor T cells coming from lymph node, expanding in tumor. Tumor T cell lymph node origin was a supported hypothesis, not proven. Tumor repertoires ranked between lymph nodes and nontumor tissue in diversity, with V and J gene preferences.

The clonotype originates from a female donor with breast cancer. Some clones in this sample may be carry-over from other donors' samples. The material sequenced was axillary lymph node tissue.

CDR3 region: CASSRTGLIDTQYF. CDR3 nucleotides: TGTGCCAGCAGCAGAACGGGTCTCATAGATACGCAGTATTTT. The gene calls are TRBV9 and TRBJ2-3, with no clear D. Trimming cost V 4 bases and J 5 bases, with 14 bases left between them. CDR1 is SGDLS, CDR2 YYNGEE, per germline. The CDR3 contains 14 residues.